This T cell receptor (beta chain) was identified during a study of blood T cell repertoires in COVID-19. Measured with immunoSEQ multiplex PCR; TCRdb has only the in-frame clones, and not every one. The sample holds 95,000 to 120,000 clones, 80% to 90% seen once. Germline lookup yields CDR1 LGHDT and CDR2 YNNKEL (reference sequence). V dropped 2 bases and J dropped 7; count of bases not matched to a gene: 6. This CDR3 comprises 14 residues. The chain couples TRBV3-1 (or the pseudogene TRBV3-2) to TRBJ2-5, with TRBD1 matching 8 bases. What was sequenced was peripheral blood. The clonotype was recovered from a man aged 35 to 55 with acute or convalescent COVID-19. The CDR3 bases are TGTGCCAGCAGCCAATCGACAGGGGCCCGGACCCAGTACTTC. Its protein product is CASSQSTGARTQYF.